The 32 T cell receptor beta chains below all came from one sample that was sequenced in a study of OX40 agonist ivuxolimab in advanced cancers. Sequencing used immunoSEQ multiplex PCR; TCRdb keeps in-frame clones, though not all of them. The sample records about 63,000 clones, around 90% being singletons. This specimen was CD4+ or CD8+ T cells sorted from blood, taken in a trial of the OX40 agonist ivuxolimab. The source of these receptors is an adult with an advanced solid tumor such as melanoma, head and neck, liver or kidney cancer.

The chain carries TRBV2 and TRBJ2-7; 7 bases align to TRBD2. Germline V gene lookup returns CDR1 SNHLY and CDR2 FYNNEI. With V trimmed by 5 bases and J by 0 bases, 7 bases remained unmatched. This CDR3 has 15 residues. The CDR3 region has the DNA TGTGCCAGCAGTCCTCTAGCGGTAAGCTCCTACGAGCAGTACTTC. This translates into CASSPLAVSSYEQYF.

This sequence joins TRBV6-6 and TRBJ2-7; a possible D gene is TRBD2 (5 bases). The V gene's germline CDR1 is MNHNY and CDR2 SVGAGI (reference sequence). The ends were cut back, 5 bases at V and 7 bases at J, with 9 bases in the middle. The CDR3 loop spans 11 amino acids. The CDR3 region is CASSTTIEQYF. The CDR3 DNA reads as TGTGCCAGCAGTACGACTATTGAGCAGTACTTC.

DNA of the CDR3: TGTGCCAGCAGCTTAGACCCGAAGAGAGACAGGGGGCTTCTTATTTACGAGCAGTACTTC. The encoded protein is CASSLDPKRDRGLLIYEQYF. The rearrangement joins TRBV11-2 to TRBJ2-7, with 10 bases that match TRBD1. V lost 0 bases, J lost 4 bases, and 18 bases stayed unmatched. The CDR3 loop spans 20 amino acids. Germline assignment: CDR1 SGHAT and CDR2 FQNNGV.

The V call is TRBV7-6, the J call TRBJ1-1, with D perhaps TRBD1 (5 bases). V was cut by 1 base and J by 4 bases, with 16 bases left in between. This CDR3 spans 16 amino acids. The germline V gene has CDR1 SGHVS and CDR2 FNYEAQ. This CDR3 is CASSLGASLGVTEAFF. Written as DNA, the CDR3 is TGTGCCAGCAGCTTAGGGGCCTCTCTGGGGGTCACTGAAGCTTTCTTT.

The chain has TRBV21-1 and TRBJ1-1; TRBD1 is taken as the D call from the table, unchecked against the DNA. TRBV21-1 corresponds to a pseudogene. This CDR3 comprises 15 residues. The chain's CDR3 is CASSKRDRGNTEAFF. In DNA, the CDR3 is TGTGCCAGCAGCAAAAGGGACAGGGGGAACACTGAAGCTTTCTTT.

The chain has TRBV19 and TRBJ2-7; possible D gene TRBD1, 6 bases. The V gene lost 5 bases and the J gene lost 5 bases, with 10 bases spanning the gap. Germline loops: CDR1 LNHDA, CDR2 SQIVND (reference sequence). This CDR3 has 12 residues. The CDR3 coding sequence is TGTGCCAGTAGTTCACAGGGTAACGAGCAGTACTTC. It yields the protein CASSSQGNEQYF.

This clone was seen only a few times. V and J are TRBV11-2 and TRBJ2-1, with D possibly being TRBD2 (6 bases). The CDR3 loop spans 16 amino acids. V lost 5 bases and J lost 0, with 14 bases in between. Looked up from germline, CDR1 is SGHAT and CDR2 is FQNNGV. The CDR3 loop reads CASSVAALSSYNEQFF. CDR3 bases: TGTGCCAGCAGCGTAGCGGCCCTTAGCTCCTACAATGAGCAGTTCTTC.

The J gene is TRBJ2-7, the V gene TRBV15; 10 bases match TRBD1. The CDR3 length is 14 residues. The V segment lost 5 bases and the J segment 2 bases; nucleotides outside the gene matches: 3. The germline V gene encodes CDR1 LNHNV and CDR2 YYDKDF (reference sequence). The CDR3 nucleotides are TGTGCCACCAGCGCCGGGACAGGGGCCTACGAGCAGTACTTC. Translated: CATSAGTGAYEQYF.

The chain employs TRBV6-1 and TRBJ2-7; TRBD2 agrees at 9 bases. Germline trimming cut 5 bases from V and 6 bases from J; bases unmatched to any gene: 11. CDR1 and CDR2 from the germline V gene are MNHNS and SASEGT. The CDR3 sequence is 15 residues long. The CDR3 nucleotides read TGTGCCAGCAGTCCCGGGACTAGCCCGAGGATCGAGCAGTACTTC. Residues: CASSPGTSPRIEQYF.

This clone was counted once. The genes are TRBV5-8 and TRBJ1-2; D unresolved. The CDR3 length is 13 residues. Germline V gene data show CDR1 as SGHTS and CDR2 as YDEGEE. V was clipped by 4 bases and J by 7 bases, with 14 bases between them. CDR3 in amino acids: CASSDPDGSGYTF. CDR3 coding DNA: TGTGCCAGCAGCGACCCCGATGGAAGTGGCTACACCTTC.

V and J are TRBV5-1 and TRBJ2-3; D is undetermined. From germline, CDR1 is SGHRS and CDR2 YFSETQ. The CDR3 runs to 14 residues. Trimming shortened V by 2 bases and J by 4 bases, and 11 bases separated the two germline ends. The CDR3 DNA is TGCGCCAGCAGCTTAGAGAATAGGCCAGATACGCAGTATTTT. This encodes CASSLENRPDTQYF.

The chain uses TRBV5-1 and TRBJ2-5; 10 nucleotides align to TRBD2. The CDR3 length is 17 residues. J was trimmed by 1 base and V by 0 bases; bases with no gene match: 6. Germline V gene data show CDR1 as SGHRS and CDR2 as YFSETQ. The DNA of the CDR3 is TGCGCCAGCAGCTTGGGGCTAGCGGGAGTTCGCCAAGAGACCCAGTACTTC. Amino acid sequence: CASSLGLAGVRQETQYF.

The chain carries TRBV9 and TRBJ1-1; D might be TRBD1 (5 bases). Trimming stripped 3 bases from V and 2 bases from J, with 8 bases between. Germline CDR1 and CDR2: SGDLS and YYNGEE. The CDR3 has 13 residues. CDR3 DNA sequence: TGTGCCAGCAGCGGAGACAGAAACACTGAAGCTTTCTTT. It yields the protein CASSGDRNTEAFF. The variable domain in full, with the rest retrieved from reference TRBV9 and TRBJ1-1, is DSGVTQTPKHLITATGQRVTLRCSPRSGDLSVYWYQQSLDQGLQFLIQYYNGEERAKGNILERFSAQQFPDLHSELNLSSLELGDSALYFCASSGDRNTEAFFGQGTRLTVV.

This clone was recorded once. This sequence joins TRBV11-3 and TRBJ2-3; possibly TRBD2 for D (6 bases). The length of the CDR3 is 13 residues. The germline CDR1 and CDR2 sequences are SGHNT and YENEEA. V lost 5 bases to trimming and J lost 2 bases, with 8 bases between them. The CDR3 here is CASSRGVTDTQYF. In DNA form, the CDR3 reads TGTGCCAGCAGCCGCGGGGTCACAGATACGCAGTATTTT. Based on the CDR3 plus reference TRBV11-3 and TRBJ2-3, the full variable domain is EAGVVQSPRYKIIEKKQPVAFWCNPISGHNTLYWYLQNLGQGPELLIRYENEEAVDDSQLPKDRFSAERLKGVDSTLKIQPAELGDSAVYLCASSRGVTDTQYFGPGTRLTVL.

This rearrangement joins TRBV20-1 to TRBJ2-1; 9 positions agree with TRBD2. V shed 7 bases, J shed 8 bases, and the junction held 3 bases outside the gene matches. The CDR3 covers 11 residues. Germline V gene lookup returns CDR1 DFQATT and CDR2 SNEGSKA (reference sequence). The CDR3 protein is CSGGTSYEQFF. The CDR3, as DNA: TGCAGTGGTGGGACTAGCTATGAGCAGTTCTTC.

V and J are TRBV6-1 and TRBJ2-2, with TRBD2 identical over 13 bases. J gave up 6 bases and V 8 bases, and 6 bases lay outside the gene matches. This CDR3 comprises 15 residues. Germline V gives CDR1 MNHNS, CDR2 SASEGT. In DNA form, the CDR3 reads TGTGCCAGCTCAGGACTAGCGGGAGCCCCCGGGGAGCTGTTTTTT. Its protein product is CASSGLAGAPGELFF.

The CDR3 sequence is CSVSPGPVGGTEAFF. As DNA, the CDR3 is TGCAGCGTCTCCCCGGGCCCAGTCGGGGGTACTGAAGCTTTCTTT. The chain couples TRBV29-1 to TRBJ1-1; D possibly corresponds to TRBD1 (5 bases). V was shortened by 6 bases and J by 5 bases, with 22 bases between the two germline ends. Germline-derived CDR1 and CDR2 are SQVTM and ANQGSEA. This CDR3 has 15 amino acids.

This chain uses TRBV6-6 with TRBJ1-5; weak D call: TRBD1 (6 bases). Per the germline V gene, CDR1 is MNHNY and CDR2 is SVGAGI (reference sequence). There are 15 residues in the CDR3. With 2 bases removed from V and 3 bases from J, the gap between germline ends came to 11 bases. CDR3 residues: CASSYLGQNNQPQHF. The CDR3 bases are TGTGCCAGCAGTTACCTTGGACAGAACAATCAGCCCCAGCATTTT.

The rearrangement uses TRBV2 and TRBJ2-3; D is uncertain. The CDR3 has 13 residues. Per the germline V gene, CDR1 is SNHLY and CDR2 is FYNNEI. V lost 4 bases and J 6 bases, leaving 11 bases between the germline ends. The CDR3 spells CASSARNGDTQYF. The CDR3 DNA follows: TGTGCCAGCAGTGCCCGCAACGGGGATACGCAGTATTTT.

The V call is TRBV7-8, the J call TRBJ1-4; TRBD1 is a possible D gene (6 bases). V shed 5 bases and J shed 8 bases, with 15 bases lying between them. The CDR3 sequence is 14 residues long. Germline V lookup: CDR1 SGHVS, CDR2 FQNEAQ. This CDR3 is CASSRGTSEEKLFF. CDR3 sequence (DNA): TGTGCCAGCAGCCGAGGGACATCCGAAGAAAAACTGTTTTTT.

The CDR3 region is CATSRGRGLNTGELFF. In nucleotides, the CDR3 is TGTGCCACCAGCAGAGGGAGGGGGCTTAACACCGGGGAGCTGTTTTTT. The chain joins TRBV15 to TRBJ2-2; D possibly corresponds to TRBD1 (7 bases). This CDR3 is 16 amino acids long. Trimming shortened V by 1 base and J by 2 bases, and 11 bases separated the two germline ends. Germline V gives CDR1 LNHNV, CDR2 YYDKDF (reference sequence).

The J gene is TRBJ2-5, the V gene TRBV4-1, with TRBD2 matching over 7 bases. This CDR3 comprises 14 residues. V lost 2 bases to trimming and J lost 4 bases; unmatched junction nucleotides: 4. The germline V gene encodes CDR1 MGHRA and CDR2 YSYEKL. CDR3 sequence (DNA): TGCGCCAGCAGCCAAATTAGACTAGCAGAGACCCAGTACTTC. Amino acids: CASSQIRLAETQYF.

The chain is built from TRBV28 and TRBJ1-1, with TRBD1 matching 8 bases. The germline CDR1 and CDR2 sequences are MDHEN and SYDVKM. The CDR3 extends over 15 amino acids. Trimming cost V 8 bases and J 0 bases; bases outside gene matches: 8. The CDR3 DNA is TGTGCCAGCGGTCCCGGGACAGGTTTGAACACTGAAGCTTTCTTT. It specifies CASGPGTGLNTEAFF.

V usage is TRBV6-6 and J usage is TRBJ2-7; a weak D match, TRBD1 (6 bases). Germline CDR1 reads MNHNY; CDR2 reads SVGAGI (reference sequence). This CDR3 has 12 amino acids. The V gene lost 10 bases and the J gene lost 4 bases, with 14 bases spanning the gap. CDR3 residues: CATTGIQYEQYF. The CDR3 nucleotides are TGTGCCACAACAGGGATCCAGTACGAGCAGTACTTC.

DNA for the CDR3: TGTGCCGGATGGGGTTCAGGTGGTAACACCGGGGAGCTGTTTTTT. The encoded protein is CAGWGSGGNTGELFF. J is TRBJ2-2 and V is TRBV7-9; the D is unclear. The CDR3 is 15 residues long. Per the germline V gene, CDR1 is SEHNR and CDR2 is FQNEAQ (reference sequence). The V end lost 11 bases, the J end lost 2 bases, and 18 bases lay between the germline ends.

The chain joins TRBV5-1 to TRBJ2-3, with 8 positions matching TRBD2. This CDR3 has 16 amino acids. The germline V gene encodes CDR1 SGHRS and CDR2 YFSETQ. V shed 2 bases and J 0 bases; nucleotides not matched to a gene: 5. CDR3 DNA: TGCGCCAGCAGCTTTCTCGGGAGGGGGAGCACAGATACGCAGTATTTT. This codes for CASSFLGRGSTDTQYF.

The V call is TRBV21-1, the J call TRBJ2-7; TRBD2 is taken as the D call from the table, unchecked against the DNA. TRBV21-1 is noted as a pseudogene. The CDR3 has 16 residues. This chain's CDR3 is CASSNPMARGGDEQYF. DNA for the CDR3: TGTGCCAGCAGCAACCCTATGGCGCGGGGCGGGGACGAGCAGTACTTC.

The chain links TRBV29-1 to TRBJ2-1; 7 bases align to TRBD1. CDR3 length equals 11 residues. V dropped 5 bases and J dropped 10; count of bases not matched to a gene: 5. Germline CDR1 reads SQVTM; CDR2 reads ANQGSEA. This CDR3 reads CSVRGTVEQFF. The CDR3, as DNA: TGCAGCGTTAGGGGGACAGTCGAGCAGTTCTTC.

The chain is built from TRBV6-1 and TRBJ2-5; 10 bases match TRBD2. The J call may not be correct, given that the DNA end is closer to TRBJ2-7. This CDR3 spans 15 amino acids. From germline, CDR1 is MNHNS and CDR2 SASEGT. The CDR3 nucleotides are TGTGCCAGCAGTCATACTAGCGGGGCAAACTACGAGCAGTACTTC. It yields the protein CASSHTSGANYEQYF.

In DNA, the CDR3 is TGTGCCAGCAGCGTAGTGCCAGCGGGAGTTGGCGAGCAGTACTTC. Translation gives CASSVVPAGVGEQYF. The gene calls are TRBV9 and TRBJ2-7; 8 bases map to TRBD2. From germline, CDR1 is SGDLS and CDR2 YYNGEE. With V trimmed by 0 bases and J by 6 bases, 8 bases remained unmatched. This CDR3 is 15 amino acids long.

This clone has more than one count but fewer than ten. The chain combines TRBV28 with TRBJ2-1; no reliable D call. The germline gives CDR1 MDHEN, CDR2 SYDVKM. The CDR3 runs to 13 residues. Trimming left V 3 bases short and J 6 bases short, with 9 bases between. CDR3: CASSLSGVNEQFF. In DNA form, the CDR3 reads TGTGCCAGCAGTTTGAGTGGGGTCAATGAGCAGTTCTTC.

In nucleotides, the CDR3 is TGTGCCAGCAGCGCCCTACCTGGACAGGGGGGGACCTTTCCCCCCATCCTGACTTTC. Translating it yields CASSALPGQGGTFPPILTF. The V call is TRBV9, the J call TRBJ2-6, with TRBD1 identical over 10 bases. CDR3 length: 19 amino acids. In germline, CDR1 is SGDLS, CDR2 YYNGEE. The V segment lost 3 bases and the J segment 14 bases; nucleotides outside the gene matches: 23.